Following are 28 T cell receptor beta chains from one sample sequenced in a study of blood T cell repertoires in COVID-19. TCRdb keeps only in-frame clones here, not all; method: immunoSEQ multiplex PCR. The sample holds approximately 140,000 clones, 84% seen once. Sequenced input: peripheral blood. Source of these receptors: a man aged 65 to 79 with acute or convalescent COVID-19.

V gene TRBV3-1 (or the pseudogene TRBV3-2) combines with J gene TRBJ2-7; the match to TRBD2 covers 12 bases. The CDR3 is made up of 18 amino acids. The ends lost 4 bases at V and 4 bases at J; junction bases unmatched: 14. Germline CDR1 LGHDT, CDR2 YNNKEL (reference sequence). The CDR3 region has the DNA TGTGCCAGCAGCCCTGGACTAGCGGGGAGCGGGGGGGTGTACGAGCAGTACTTC. It yields the protein CASSPGLAGSGGVYEQYF.

The V gene is TRBV7-9, the J gene TRBJ2-3; TRBD2 matches at 11 bases. Germline values: CDR1 SEHNR, CDR2 FQNEAQ (reference sequence). This CDR3 contains 17 residues. Losses at the gene ends were 5 bases for V and 6 bases for J; bases not matched to a gene: 13. The CDR3, as DNA: TGTGCCAGCAGCCCCAGCGCCCCCGTAGCGGGGGGGGATACGCAGTATTTT. Amino acids: CASSPSAPVAGGDTQYF.

The V call is TRBV2, the J call TRBJ2-5, with D perhaps matching TRBD1 (6 bases). This CDR3 comprises 15 residues. V was shortened by 3 bases and J by 3 bases, with 14 bases between the two germline ends. Germline V lookup: CDR1 SNHLY, CDR2 FYNNEI. The CDR3 coding sequence is TGTGCCAGCAGTGATATGGGGCAGGGGAAAGAGACCCAGTACTTC. Translated, it gives CASSDMGQGKETQYF.

This sequence joins TRBV5-1 and TRBJ1-1; possibly TRBD1 for D (6 bases). Trimming pared 0 bases from V and 4 bases from J, leaving 13 bases between. CDR1 is SGHRS and CDR2 is YFSETQ in the germline V gene. This CDR3 region has 15 residues. This chain's CDR3 is CASSLDGGAGTEAFF. In DNA, the CDR3 is TGCGCCAGCAGCTTGGATGGGGGCGCGGGCACTGAAGCTTTCTTT. The variable domain in full, with the rest retrieved from reference TRBV5-1 and TRBJ1-1, is KAGVTQTPRYLIKTRGQQVTLSCSPISGHRSVSWYQQTPGQGLQFLFEYFSETQRNKGNFPGRFSGRQFSNSRSEMNVSTLELGDSALYLCASSLDGGAGTEAFFGQGTRLTVV.

This clone came up once. The chain couples TRBV27 to TRBJ2-5; 9 positions agree with TRBD1. V dropped 5 bases and J dropped 6; count of bases not matched to a gene: 4. Germline loops: CDR1 MNHEY, CDR2 SMNVEV (reference sequence). The CDR3 loop spans 13 amino acids. CDR3 loop: CASSTGQGKTQYF. As DNA, the CDR3 is TGTGCCAGCAGTACGGGACAGGGAAAGACCCAGTACTTC.

This sequence joins TRBV20-1 and TRBJ2-3, with 15 bases fitting TRBD2. The CDR3 has 18 amino acids. Trimming at V came to 3 bases and at J to 3 bases, leaving 10 bases not matched to a gene. Germline V gene sequence: CDR1 DFQATT, CDR2 SNEGSKA (reference sequence). Written as DNA, the CDR3 is TGCAGTGCTAGTTCATTAGCCGGGACTAGCGGGGGGACAGATACGCAGTATTTT. It codes for CSASSLAGTSGGTDTQYF.

The V gene is TRBV27, the J gene TRBJ1-6, with TRBD1 identical over 10 bases. V lost 9 bases to trimming and J lost 8 bases; unmatched junction nucleotides: 7. The germline V gene encodes CDR1 MNHEY and CDR2 SMNVEV (reference sequence). CDR3 size: 14 residues. The CDR3 DNA follows: TGTGCCAGTTCCCAGGGACAGGGGTATTCACCCCTCCACTTT. Translation: CASSQGQGYSPLHF.

The chain joins TRBV19 to TRBJ2-5, with D unclear. The CDR3 is 13 residues long. Trimming took 2 bases from V and 7 from J, leaving 11 bases between them. Germline V gives CDR1 LNHDA, CDR2 SQIVND (reference sequence). The CDR3 DNA sequence: TGTGCCAGTAGTATAAGCTCATACGGGACCCAGTACTTC. Its translation: CASSISSYGTQYF.

The V call is TRBV18, the J call TRBJ2-7; D is unresolved. Trimming took off 5 bases at V and 0 bases at J, with 8 bases between the two ends. The CDR3 covers 13 residues. Germline V gives CDR1 KGHSH, CDR2 LQKENI. The CDR3 here is CASSAVPSYEQYF. The CDR3 nucleotides read TGTGCCAGCTCAGCAGTCCCCTCCTACGAGCAGTACTTC.

This rearrangement joins TRBV2 to TRBJ1-2; the match to TRBD1 covers 8 bases. Germline assignment: CDR1 SNHLY and CDR2 FYNNEI. J was trimmed by 3 bases and V by 4 bases; bases with no gene match: 7. The CDR3 sequence is 15 residues long. Here the CDR3 DNA reads TGTGCCAGCAGTGCTGCCAGGGGGCGAGACTATGGCTACACCTTC. It is translated as CASSAARGRDYGYTF. Variable domain in full (rest from reference TRBV2 and TRBJ1-2): EPEVTQTPSHQVTQMGQEVILRCVPISNHLYFYWYRQILGQKVEFLVSFYNNEISEKSEIFDDQFSVERPDGSNFTLKIRSTKLEDSAMYFCASSAARGRDYGYTFGSGTRLTVV.

The chain uses TRBV9 and TRBJ2-2, with TRBD1 as a possible D gene (5 bases). Germline CDR1 SGDLS, CDR2 YYNGEE. This CDR3 contains 14 residues. V lost 3 bases and J lost 6, with 12 bases in between. The CDR3 region has the DNA TGTGCCAGCAGCGCCGACAGCCACCCCGGGGAGCTGTTTTTT. Its protein product is CASSADSHPGELFF. Supplemented by reference TRBV9 and TRBJ2-2, the full variable domain reads DSGVTQTPKHLITATGQRVTLRCSPRSGDLSVYWYQQSLDQGLQFLIQYYNGEERAKGNILERFSAQQFPDLHSELNLSSLELGDSALYFCASSADSHPGELFFGEGSRLTVL.

The chain is built from TRBV6-2 or TRBV6-3 and TRBJ2-1; 7 positions agree with TRBD2. Germline V gene sequence: CDR1 MNHEY, CDR2 SVGEGT. Trimming took 4 bases from V and 15 from J; bases not matched to a gene: 15. The CDR3 totals 14 residues. CDR3 nucleotide sequence: TGTGCCAGCAGTTTCACCGCGGGAGAAGGAGACGCGTTCTTC. This gives the protein CASSFTAGEGDAFF.

The chain recombines TRBV18 with TRBJ2-1, with 10 positions matching TRBD1. The CDR3 has 15 amino acids. The V and J ends lost 2 bases and 10 bases, in that order; junction bases with no gene match: 8. CDR1 is KGHSH and CDR2 is LQKENI in the germline V gene. The CDR3 DNA follows: TGTGCCAGCTCACCAGGGACAGGGGCTTTTCGGGAGCAGTTCTTC. It specifies CASSPGTGAFREQFF.

V usage is TRBV5-5 and J usage is TRBJ1-2; a weak D match, TRBD1 (6 bases). CDR3 length: 12 residues. Germline assignment: CDR1 SGHKS and CDR2 YYEKEE (reference sequence). The V gene lost 5 bases and the J gene lost 6 bases, with 11 bases spanning the gap. Written as DNA, the CDR3 is TGTGCCAGCAGACAGGGTTTGGATGGCTACACCTTC. Translated: CASRQGLDGYTF.

V is TRBV19 and J is TRBJ1-5; tentatively, D is TRBD1 (5 bases). This CDR3 is 15 amino acids long. V was cut by 3 bases and J by 3 bases, with 12 bases left in between. Germline V gives CDR1 LNHDA, CDR2 SQIVND (reference sequence). The CDR3 sequence is CASSMFGTNNQPQHF. CDR3 coding DNA: TGTGCCAGTAGTATGTTCGGGACTAACAATCAGCCCCAGCATTTT.

This clone was observed a few times. This chain connects TRBV5-1 to TRBJ2-7; 8 bases align to TRBD1. V lost 2 bases, J lost 5 bases, and 9 bases stayed unmatched. CDR1 is SGHRS, CDR2 YFSETQ, per germline. CDR3 length: 15 amino acids. This CDR3 reads CASSLGQGMRNEQYF. Here the CDR3 DNA reads TGCGCCAGCAGCTTAGGACAGGGAATGAGGAACGAGCAGTACTTC.

The chain recombines TRBV6-5 with TRBJ2-5; D possibly corresponds to TRBD1 (6 bases). CDR3 length: 14 residues. Trimming took 4 bases from V and 2 from J, leaving 11 bases between them. Looked up from germline, CDR1 is MNHEY and CDR2 is SVGAGI. DNA for the CDR3: TGTGCCAGCAGTTCGATACAGGGACAAGAGACCCAGTACTTC. Protein sequence: CASSSIQGQETQYF.

The V gene is TRBV18, the J gene TRBJ2-2; D is unclear. This CDR3 contains 14 residues. Germline V gives CDR1 KGHSH, CDR2 LQKENI. V was trimmed by 0 bases and J by 5 bases, leaving 7 bases between them. The CDR3 is CASSPPTGTGELFF. The CDR3 bases are TGTGCCAGCTCACCACCCACCGGGACCGGGGAGCTGTTTTTT. Filled out from reference TRBV18 and TRBJ2-2, the complete variable domain reads NAGVMQNPRHLVRRRGQEARLRCSPMKGHSHVYWYRQLPEEGLKFMVYLQKENIIDESGMPKERFSAEFPKEGPSILRIQQVVRGDSAAYFCASSPPTGTGELFFGEGSRLTVL.

This clone was seen a handful of times. This rearrangement joins TRBV7-8 to TRBJ2-6, with 7 bases aligning to TRBD1. With V trimmed by 0 bases and J by 4 bases, 9 bases remained unmatched. Germline lookup yields CDR1 SGHVS and CDR2 FQNEAQ. The CDR3 runs to 18 residues. CDR3 residues: CASSLAVYRGEGANVLTF. For the CDR3, the DNA is TGTGCCAGCAGCTTAGCGGTATACAGGGGTGAAGGGGCCAACGTCCTGACTTTC. The full variable domain, with the rest looked up from reference TRBV7-8 and TRBJ2-6, is GAGVSQSPRYKVAKRGQDVALRCDPISGHVSLFWYQQALGQGPEFLTYFQNEAQLDKSGLPSDRFFAERPEGSVSTLKIQRTQQEDSAVYLCASSLAVYRGEGANVLTFGAGSRLTVL.

The chain couples TRBV7-2 to TRBJ1-5, with D perhaps TRBD1 (5 bases). Germline V gives CDR1 SGHTA, CDR2 FQGNSA. The germline V and J ends were trimmed by 5 bases and 7 bases, with 21 bases remaining between them. The CDR3 runs 16 residues. This CDR3 is CASSRGDRGWKQPQHF. The CDR3 coding sequence is TGTGCCAGCAGCCGGGGGGATCGAGGGTGGAAACAGCCCCAGCATTTT.

The V call is TRBV24-1, the J call TRBJ2-5, with TRBD1 matching over 11 bases. V shed 5 bases, J shed 4 bases, and the junction held 5 bases outside the gene matches. The CDR3 has 15 residues. Germline values: CDR1 KGHDR, CDR2 SFDVKD. CDR3 region: CATSGTGGVGETQYF. In DNA form, the CDR3 reads TGTGCCACCAGTGGGACAGGGGGCGTGGGAGAGACCCAGTACTTC.

This clone was seen a single time. CDR3 bases: TGTGCCAGCATAAACGACAGGGGGCCGGGGGAGACCCAGTACTTC. This gives the protein CASINDRGPGETQYF. The chain uses TRBV2 and TRBJ2-5, with TRBD1 matching over 10 bases. V lost 7 bases and J lost 5; bases outside the gene matches: 10. Germline lookup yields CDR1 SNHLY and CDR2 FYNNEI. The CDR3 runs to 15 residues. Full variable domain (outside the CDR3, taken from reference TRBV2 and TRBJ2-5): EPEVTQTPSHQVTQMGQEVILRCVPISNHLYFYWYRQILGQKVEFLVSFYNNEISEKSEIFDDQFSVERPDGSNFTLKIRSTKLEDSAMYFCASINDRGPGETQYFGPGTRLLVL.

The chain couples TRBV19 to TRBJ2-5, with TRBD1 matching over 8 bases. The V segment lost 5 bases and the J segment 1 base; nucleotides outside the gene matches: 3. CDR3 size: 14 residues. Germline CDR1 reads LNHDA; CDR2 reads SQIVND (reference sequence). This CDR3 reads CASSRGQGQETQYF. As DNA, the CDR3 is TGTGCCAGTAGTCGAGGACAGGGCCAAGAGACCCAGTACTTC.

This chain uses TRBV2 with TRBJ2-7, with TRBD1 as a possible D gene (6 bases). CDR3 length equals 15 residues. CDR1 is SNHLY and CDR2 is FYNNEI in the germline V gene. V was cut by 2 bases and J by 5 bases, with 16 bases left in between. The CDR3 region is CASSESGRGSDEQYF. The CDR3 DNA is TGTGCCAGCAGTGAAAGCGGCAGGGGTTCGGACGAGCAGTACTTC.

This clone was seen just once. This chain uses TRBV28 with TRBJ1-1; 10 positions match TRBD1. Germline V CDR1 and CDR2: MDHEN, SYDVKM. The J segment lost 2 bases and the V segment lost 5 bases, leaving 5 bases of the junction unmatched. This CDR3 region has 15 residues. Here the CDR3 DNA reads TGTGCCAGCAGTCCCCGGACAGGGGGAAACACTGAAGCTTTCTTT. The encoded protein is CASSPRTGGNTEAFF.

V gene TRBV6-4 combines with J gene TRBJ1-5; D remains unclear. V was cut by 2 bases and J by 6 bases, with 8 bases left in between. The germline gives CDR1 MRHNA, CDR2 SNTAGT. There are 13 residues in the CDR3. The CDR3 coding sequence is TGTGCCAGCAGTGACGAGGCGGGTCAGCCCCAGCATTTT. Protein sequence: CASSDEAGQPQHF.

This clone was seen a few times. This chain joins TRBV10-3 and TRBJ2-3; 9 nucleotides match TRBD2. CDR3 size: 17 residues. V was clipped by 3 bases and J by 2 bases; unmatched bases: 9. From germline, CDR1 is ENHRY and CDR2 SYGVKD. CDR3 DNA sequence: TGTGCCATCAGTGATCATGGGGCTAGCGGGACCACAGATACGCAGTATTTT. Its protein is CAISDHGASGTTDTQYF.

V and J are TRBV28 and TRBJ2-1; 12 nucleotides line up with TRBD2. V lost 6 bases, J lost 8 bases, and 8 bases stayed unmatched. The CDR3 runs 15 residues. The V gene's germline CDR1 is MDHEN and CDR2 SYDVKM. The CDR3 loop reads CASRPTSGSRDEQFF. CDR3 in DNA: TGTGCCAGCAGACCGACTAGCGGGAGTCGGGATGAGCAGTTCTTC.